The T cell receptor (beta chain) under discussion was sequenced for a study of T cell changes during pregnancy in multiple sclerosis. The method was immunoSEQ multiplex PCR; TCRdb's version includes in-frame clones alone and lacks a portion of them. Of tens of thousands of clones in the sample, 94% are singletons; the top ten hold around 0.47%. The CDR3 is 13 amino acids. The material sequenced was CD4+ T cells from peripheral blood mononuclear cells, taken in the first trimester of pregnancy. This clonotype originated in a female donor with multiple sclerosis, enrolled in a pregnancy study. The chain recombines TRBV21-1 with TRBJ2-7; the table's D call of TRBD2 was not tested on the DNA. TRBV21-1 has pseudogene status. The CDR3 nucleotides read TGTGCCAGCAACGTAGCGGGCCGTAGAGAGCAGTACTTC. Protein: CASNVAGRREQYF.